A selection of T cell receptor beta chains follows, all from one sample in a study of response to subunit inactivated influenza vaccine. TCRdb redid the calling of the RT-PCR reads with MiXCR, one entry per CDR3 protein. The sample has hundreds of thousands of distinct CDR3 sequences, approximately 17% seen once. The specimen was PBMCs from blood, collected around 5 days after vaccination. All receptors come from a man aged 45-65 years who received an inactivated influenza vaccine. The CDR3 runs from the conserved cysteine through the conserved F or W. A D gene is named only where the DNA matches it firmly. Size values are once, few and many counts, or a class for expanded clones, and some rows have none.

v_gene: TRBV5-1; abundance: -; d_gene: TRBD1; j_gene: TRBJ2-3; CDR3nt: TGCGCCAGCAGCCTCCATGCGACAGGGGGAACAGATACGCAGTATTTT; CDR3aa: CASSLHATGGTDTQYF
v_gene: TRBV28; abundance: -; d_gene: -; j_gene: TRBJ2-7; CDR3nt: TGTGCCAGCAGTCATGCAGGGACGGTGAGCTCCTACGAGCAGTACTTC; CDR3aa: CASSHAGTVSSYEQYF
v_gene: TRBV29-1; abundance: -; d_gene: -; j_gene: TRBJ2-1; CDR3nt: TGCAGCGTTTTCAGGGACAATGAGCAGTTCTTC; CDR3aa: CSVFRDNEQFF
v_gene: TRBV29-1; abundance: many; d_gene: TRBD1; j_gene: TRBJ2-1; CDR3nt: TGCAGCGTTGAAGAGGGGTCAGGGGGCTCCTACAATGAGCAGTTCTTC; CDR3aa: CSVEEGSGGSYNEQFF
v_gene: TRBV3-1; abundance: many; d_gene: -; j_gene: TRBJ2-3; CDR3nt: TGTGCCAGCAGCCAGAAAGGGAGCGGGCGTTCGGATACGCAGTATTTT; CDR3aa: CASSQKGSGRSDTQYF
v_gene: TRBV6-2/TRBV6-3; abundance: -; d_gene: TRBD2; j_gene: TRBJ2-1; CDR3nt: TGTGCCAGCAGTTACTCTGGCGGGGGATTGTTCAATGAGCAGTTCTTC; CDR3aa: CASSYSGGGLFNEQFF
v_gene: TRBV7-9; abundance: -; d_gene: -; j_gene: TRBJ2-2; CDR3nt: TGTGCCAGCAGCGCGCGGGCGAACACCGGGGAGCTGTTTTTT; CDR3aa: CASSARANTGELFF
v_gene: TRBV4-2; abundance: many; d_gene: -; j_gene: TRBJ2-1; CDR3nt: TGTGCCAGCAGCCAAGGACCCAGGGACCTATACAATGAGCAGTTCTTC; CDR3aa: CASSQGPRDLYNEQFF
v_gene: TRBV4-2; abundance: -; d_gene: -; j_gene: TRBJ2-2; CDR3nt: TGTGCCAGCAGCCAAAATGGGGCAGGGAGTCCCGGGGAGCTGTTTTTT; CDR3aa: CASSQNGAGSPGELFF
v_gene: TRBV20-1; abundance: few; d_gene: TRBD1; j_gene: TRBJ2-7; CDR3nt: TGCAGTGCTAGAGGAAGGGACAGGTCTTACGAGCAGTACTTC; CDR3aa: CSARGRDRSYEQYF
v_gene: TRBV12-3/TRBV12-4; abundance: many; d_gene: -; j_gene: TRBJ2-1; CDR3nt: TGTGCCAGCAGGCGACGGGGGAATTACAATGAGCAGTTCTTC; CDR3aa: CASRRRGNYNEQFF
v_gene: TRBV20-1; abundance: -; d_gene: -; j_gene: TRBJ2-7; CDR3nt: TGCAGTGCTAGCCAGCCTAGCGTCGCCTACGAGCAGTACTTC; CDR3aa: CSASQPSVAYEQYF
v_gene: TRBV7-2; abundance: -; d_gene: TRBD1; j_gene: TRBJ2-3; CDR3nt: TGTGCCAGCAGAGAGGGGGCAGGGGGAAGCACAGATACGCAGTATTTT; CDR3aa: CASREGAGGSTDTQYF
v_gene: TRBV20-1; abundance: few; d_gene: TRBD2; j_gene: TRBJ2-1; CDR3nt: TGCAGTGCCCTGGGACTAGCGGGAGGTGGCAATGAGCAGTTCTTC; CDR3aa: CSALGLAGGGNEQFF
v_gene: TRBV6-2/TRBV6-3; abundance: few; d_gene: -; j_gene: TRBJ2-1; CDR3nt: TGTGCCAGCAGTTACTCGGGCGGCCTCAATGAGCAGTTCTTC; CDR3aa: CASSYSGGLNEQFF
v_gene: TRBV25-1; abundance: few; d_gene: -; j_gene: TRBJ2-2; CDR3nt: TGTGCCAGCAGTGATATCGGGGAGCTGTTTTTT; CDR3aa: CASSDIGELFF
v_gene: TRBV7-2; abundance: many; d_gene: -; j_gene: TRBJ2-3; CDR3nt: TGTGCCAGCAGCTCCGGACAGTTTCACACAGATACGCAGTATTTT; CDR3aa: CASSSGQFHTDTQYF
v_gene: TRBV15; abundance: many; d_gene: -; j_gene: TRBJ1-6; CDR3nt: TGTGCCACCAGCTGGAAGGATAATTCACCCCTCCACTTT; CDR3aa: CATSWKDNSPLHF
v_gene: TRBV29-1; abundance: -; d_gene: -; j_gene: TRBJ1-1; CDR3nt: TGCAGCGTTGATCAGGGTCTGGACACTGAAGCTTTCTTT; CDR3aa: CSVDQGLDTEAFF
v_gene: TRBV28; abundance: few; d_gene: TRBD2; j_gene: TRBJ2-7; CDR3nt: TGTGCCAGCAGTTTATACCTAGCGGGTCCGACTTCCTACGAGCAGTACTTC; CDR3aa: CASSLYLAGPTSYEQYF
v_gene: TRBV20-1; abundance: -; d_gene: -; j_gene: TRBJ2-3; CDR3nt: TGCAGTGCTCGTGAGGGCGGCAACACAGATACGCAGTATTTT; CDR3aa: CSAREGGNTDTQYF
v_gene: TRBV12-3/TRBV12-4; abundance: many; d_gene: TRBD1; j_gene: TRBJ2-1; CDR3nt: TGTGCCAGCAGTAGATCTACGGGACAGTACAATGAGCAGTTCTTC; CDR3aa: CASSRSTGQYNEQFF
v_gene: TRBV12-3/TRBV12-4; abundance: -; d_gene: -; j_gene: TRBJ2-7; CDR3nt: TGTGCCAGCAGTTTTTCTTTCCACGAGCAGTACTTC; CDR3aa: CASSFSFHEQYF
v_gene: TRBV12-3/TRBV12-4; abundance: few; d_gene: -; j_gene: TRBJ2-2; CDR3nt: TGTGCCAGCAGCCCTCCCGACATTTACACCGGGGAGCTGTTTTTT; CDR3aa: CASSPPDIYTGELFF
v_gene: TRBV27; abundance: few; d_gene: TRBD2; j_gene: TRBJ2-1; CDR3nt: TGTGCCAGCGGGGATCTGACTAGCGGGAGCACCTACAATGAGCAGTTCTTC; CDR3aa: CASGDLTSGSTYNEQFF
v_gene: TRBV20-1; abundance: -; d_gene: -; j_gene: TRBJ2-3; CDR3nt: TGCAGTGCTAGTAATCGTGGTCAGGAGACAGATACGCAGTATTTT; CDR3aa: CSASNRGQETDTQYF
v_gene: TRBV7-8; abundance: few; d_gene: -; j_gene: TRBJ1-6; CDR3nt: TGTGCCAGCAGCTTAGTTCCCAGTGAAAGCTCCTATAATTCACCCCTCCACTTT; CDR3aa: CASSLVPSESSYNSPLHF
v_gene: TRBV6-2/TRBV6-3; abundance: -; d_gene: -; j_gene: TRBJ2-5; CDR3nt: TGTGCCAGCAGTAGGGCGCTCGAGACCCAGTACTTC; CDR3aa: CASSRALETQYF
v_gene: TRBV5-1; abundance: few; d_gene: TRBD1; j_gene: TRBJ2-1; CDR3nt: TGCGCCAGCGTACAGGGGAATGAGCAGTTCTTC; CDR3aa: CASVQGNEQFF
v_gene: TRBV12-3/TRBV12-4; abundance: -; d_gene: -; j_gene: TRBJ1-1; CDR3nt: TGTGCCAGCACCTCCTGGGGGGGAAACACTGAAGCTTTCTTT; CDR3aa: CASTSWGGNTEAFF
v_gene: TRBV7-2; abundance: -; d_gene: -; j_gene: TRBJ2-1; CDR3nt: TGTGCCAGCAGCTTAGTCAAAGAGAATGAGCAGTTCTTC; CDR3aa: CASSLVKENEQFF
v_gene: TRBV27; abundance: few; d_gene: TRBD2; j_gene: TRBJ2-7; CDR3nt: TGTGCCAGCAGTTTATTGGCCGGGGGGGGCCACGAGCAGTACTTC; CDR3aa: CASSLLAGGGHEQYF
v_gene: TRBV20-1; abundance: few; d_gene: -; j_gene: TRBJ2-7; CDR3nt: TGCAGTGCTAGGACCCCCTACCTACCAGGGTTAAGGCGCGAGCAGTACTTC; CDR3aa: CSARTPYLPGLRREQYF
v_gene: TRBV5-4; abundance: few; d_gene: TRBD2; j_gene: TRBJ2-3; CDR3nt: TGTGCCAGCAGCTCGCCGGGACTAGCGGGGGCCCCACCTGGCACAGATACGCAGTATTTT; CDR3aa: CASSSPGLAGAPPGTDTQYF
v_gene: TRBV6-1; abundance: few; d_gene: TRBD2; j_gene: TRBJ2-3; CDR3nt: TGTGCCAGCAGCCGAGCGACGGGACTAGTCGGAGATACGCAGTATTTT; CDR3aa: CASSRATGLVGDTQYF
v_gene: TRBV4-3; abundance: few; d_gene: -; j_gene: TRBJ2-7; CDR3nt: TGCGCCAGCAGCCAAGATCTGGGCGGAGTCTACGAGCAGTACTTC; CDR3aa: CASSQDLGGVYEQYF
v_gene: TRBV12-3/TRBV12-4; abundance: -; d_gene: -; j_gene: TRBJ2-3; CDR3nt: TGTGCCAGCAGTTTAGGGCTACCTTATGCTACGCAGTATTTT; CDR3aa: CASSLGLPYATQYF
v_gene: TRBV27; abundance: -; d_gene: -; j_gene: TRBJ2-7; CDR3nt: TGTGCCAGCAGTTCAGGGAGGACCTACGAGCAGTCCTTC; CDR3aa: CASSSGRTYEQSF
v_gene: TRBV10-2; abundance: -; d_gene: TRBD2; j_gene: TRBJ2-7; CDR3nt: TGCGCCAGCAGTGATAGCGGGAGTGGCAACGAGCAGTACTTC; CDR3aa: CASSDSGSGNEQYF
v_gene: TRBV20-1; abundance: few; d_gene: TRBD2; j_gene: TRBJ2-5; CDR3nt: TGCAGTGCTAGAGCTCCGGGAGGGTACCAAGAGACCCAGTACTTC; CDR3aa: CSARAPGGYQETQYF
v_gene: TRBV4-3; abundance: -; d_gene: -; j_gene: TRBJ1-4; CDR3nt: TGCGCCAGCAGCCATTTCGGGTTAACAACTAATGAAAAACTGTTTTTT; CDR3aa: CASSHFGLTTNEKLFF
v_gene: TRBV6-2/TRBV6-3; abundance: -; d_gene: TRBD2; j_gene: TRBJ2-3; CDR3nt: TGTGCCAGCAGTTACGGGGGTAGCGGGAGCTCCGAGAGCACAGATACGCAGTATTTT; CDR3aa: CASSYGGSGSSESTDTQYF
v_gene: TRBV20-1; abundance: -; d_gene: -; j_gene: TRBJ2-7; CDR3nt: TGCAGTGCTAGAGAGGAGTACGAGCAGTACTTC; CDR3aa: CSAREEYEQYF
v_gene: TRBV11-1; abundance: -; d_gene: -; j_gene: TRBJ1-5; CDR3nt: TGTGCCAGCAGCTTAGAAGTGACAGGCTCATCTTTCAATCAGCCCCAGCATTTT; CDR3aa: CASSLEVTGSSFNQPQHF
v_gene: TRBV29-1; abundance: many; d_gene: TRBD1; j_gene: TRBJ2-3; CDR3nt: TGCAGCGTTGGGACAGGGACGCAGTATTTT; CDR3aa: CSVGTGTQYF
v_gene: TRBV12-3/TRBV12-4; abundance: -; d_gene: -; j_gene: TRBJ2-7; CDR3nt: TGTGCCAGCACCGGGGCCTTAGGACACTCTGGCACCTACGAGCAGTACTTC; CDR3aa: CASTGALGHSGTYEQYF
v_gene: TRBV7-2; abundance: few; d_gene: -; j_gene: TRBJ1-5; CDR3nt: TGTGCCAGCAGCCCGGGGAGGAGGAATCAGCCCCAGCATTTT; CDR3aa: CASSPGRRNQPQHF
v_gene: TRBV19; abundance: few; d_gene: TRBD1; j_gene: TRBJ2-1; CDR3nt: TGTGCCAGTAGTATCGGGACAGTGAAGGGGTACAATGAGCAGTTCTTC; CDR3aa: CASSIGTVKGYNEQFF
v_gene: TRBV4-2; abundance: -; d_gene: -; j_gene: TRBJ2-7; CDR3nt: TGTGCCAGCAGCCAAGATTGGAGCACATTAGGCGACGAGCAGTACTTC; CDR3aa: CASSQDWSTLGDEQYF
v_gene: TRBV4-3; abundance: -; d_gene: -; j_gene: TRBJ2-3; CDR3nt: TGCGCCAGCAGCCAGGGGGACGGACGGGTTGATACGCAGTATTTT; CDR3aa: CASSQGDGRVDTQYF
v_gene: TRBV28; abundance: few; d_gene: TRBD2; j_gene: TRBJ2-1; CDR3nt: TGTGCCAGCAGTTTCCCCACGCGCGGGGGGATGTCCTACAATGAGCAGTTCTTC; CDR3aa: CASSFPTRGGMSYNEQFF
v_gene: TRBV15; abundance: -; d_gene: -; j_gene: TRBJ1-2; CDR3nt: TGTGCCACCAGCCCAAGGGGGACCGCATACGAGGGCTACACCTTC; CDR3aa: CATSPRGTAYEGYTF